This passage covers 31 T cell receptor beta chains from one sample sequenced in a study of CD8 T cells in ankylosing spondylitis listed by TCRdb under 2017. Library creation used 5' RACE. The listed sequencing device is Illumina HiSeq 2500. Clones were called with MiXCR by TCRdb after fastp trimmed the public reads at Q25, and only in-frame beta chains were retained. Under each unique CDR3 protein, matching rows form one entry showing the most common genes and DNA. Present in this sample are more than 600,000 distinct CDR3 sequences, roughly 20% of which were seen just once. Over 15% of the sample is held by the ten biggest clonotypes. Study-wide conclusions, independent of this receptor: A TCR beta motif made up of several highly homologous amino acid variants appeared to be characteristic of blood from ankylosing spondylitis patients.

These receptors have no known antigen. Sequencing used blood, either unsorted or a sorted T cell fraction (not recorded which). The receptor set was obtained from a male donor with ankylosing spondylitis.

V usage is TRBV20-1 and J usage is TRBJ1-1; 9 bases fit TRBD1. Trimming at V came to 3 bases and at J to 0 bases, leaving 5 bases not matched to a gene. There are 15 residues in the CDR3. Looked up from germline, CDR1 is DFQATT and CDR2 is SNEGSKA (reference sequence). The DNA of the CDR3 is TGCAGTGCTAGTGGACAGGGGACAATGAACACTGAAGCTTTCTTT. This sequence encodes CSASGQGTMNTEAFF.

The gene calls are TRBV6-1 and TRBJ1-5; weak D call: TRBD1 (5 bases). There are 13 residues in the CDR3. Looked up from germline, CDR1 is MNHNS and CDR2 is SASEGT. V lost 7 bases and J 3 bases, leaving 10 bases between the germline ends. The DNA for the CDR3 is TGTGCCAGCACCCAGGGAAACAATCAGCCCCAGCATTTT. Its protein product is CASTQGNNQPQHF.

This clonotype was observed at least ten times. The chain joins TRBV5-6 to TRBJ2-7; D gene unclear. The CDR3 runs 16 residues. Germline V gene data show CDR1 as SGHDT and CDR2 as YYEEEE. V was pared by 0 bases and J by 0 bases, with 13 bases between. The CDR3 loop reads CASSLAPMGFSYEQYF. For the CDR3, the DNA is TGTGCCAGCAGCTTGGCCCCTATGGGATTCTCCTACGAGCAGTACTTC. Together with reference TRBV5-6 and TRBJ2-7, the CDR3 gives the full variable domain: DAGVTQSPTHLIKTRGQQVTLRCSPKSGHDTVSWYQQALGQGPQFIFQYYEEEERQRGNFPDRFSGHQFPNYSSELNVNALLLGDSALYLCASSLAPMGFSYEQYFGPGTRLTVT.

The chain links TRBV5-1 to TRBJ2-5, with 9 bases fitting TRBD1. CDR1 is SGHRS and CDR2 is YFSETQ in the germline V gene. The CDR3 has 15 residues. The J segment lost 5 bases and the V segment lost 4 bases, leaving 9 bases of the junction unmatched. For the CDR3, the DNA is TGCGCCAGCAGCCCCAACCCGACAGGGGGGGAGACCCAGTACTTC. Translated, it gives CASSPNPTGGETQYF.

This sequence joins TRBV2 and TRBJ2-5; 8 positions agree with TRBD2. The V and J ends lost 8 bases and 5 bases, in that order; junction bases with no gene match: 7. The CDR3 has 13 amino acids. Germline loops: CDR1 SNHLY, CDR2 FYNNEI. The CDR3 region is CASRSTGGETQYF. In DNA form, the CDR3 reads TGTGCCAGCCGGTCGACGGGGGGGGAGACCCAGTACTTC.

This clonotype was detected only a few times. This rearrangement joins TRBV14 to TRBJ2-4; unclear D gene. With 0 bases removed from V and 11 bases from J, the gap between germline ends came to 14 bases. Germline assignment: CDR1 SGHDN and CDR2 FVKESK. CDR3 length: 14 residues. The CDR3 sequence: CASSQDPRNIVQYF. The CDR3 DNA reads as TGTGCCAGCAGCCAAGACCCACGTAACATAGTTCAGTACTTC.

V gene TRBV7-9 combines with J gene TRBJ2-7; weak D call: TRBD1 (5 bases). V was trimmed by 5 bases and J by 1 base, leaving 15 bases between them. Germline V CDR1 and CDR2: SEHNR, FQNEAQ (reference sequence). The CDR3 is made up of 15 amino acids. CDR3 sequence (DNA): TGTGCCAGCAGCCCCACGACAGAGGCGTCCTACGAGCAGTACTTC. Amino acid sequence: CASSPTTEASYEQYF.

J is TRBJ2-7 and V is TRBV28; D is perhaps TRBD1 (6 bases). In germline, CDR1 is MDHEN, CDR2 SYDVKM. The CDR3 runs 16 residues. Trimming pared 4 bases from V and 0 bases from J, leaving 16 bases between. The CDR3 here is CASSSSPPGDSYEQYF. Here the CDR3 DNA reads TGTGCCAGCAGTTCCTCCCCTCCAGGGGACTCCTACGAGCAGTACTTC.

The chain links TRBV5-6 to TRBJ1-1; no reliable D call. V was pared by 3 bases and J by 8 bases, with 8 bases between. Germline loops: CDR1 SGHDT, CDR2 YYEEEE. The CDR3 length is 11 residues. CDR3 amino acids: CASSSGQEAFF. Here the CDR3 DNA reads TGTGCCAGCAGCTCGGGCCAAGAAGCTTTCTTT.

This clonotype turned up a few times. The gene calls are TRBV20-1 and TRBJ2-1, with 12 bases identical to TRBD1. V was clipped by 0 bases and J by 9 bases; unmatched bases: 21. This CDR3 is built from 20 residues. Germline assignment: CDR1 DFQATT and CDR2 SNEGSKA (reference sequence). The CDR3 spells CSARDLNLDEIGTGGCEQFF. DNA of the CDR3: TGCAGTGCTAGAGATCTTAATTTGGACGAAATCGGGACAGGGGGCTGTGAGCAGTTCTTC.

The J gene is TRBJ1-2, the V gene TRBV20-1; D not resolved. This CDR3 has 13 amino acids. The V and J ends lost 0 bases and 1 base respectively, with 6 bases between them. Germline lookup yields CDR1 DFQATT and CDR2 SNEGSKA (reference sequence). The CDR3 protein is CSARDGSNYGYTF. For the CDR3, the DNA is TGCAGTGCTAGAGATGGGAGTAACTATGGCTACACCTTC.

This clonotype has a count of ten or more. The chain recombines TRBV12-3 or TRBV12-4 with TRBJ1-1; D is uncertain. V lost 5 bases and J 1 base, leaving 8 bases between the germline ends. The CDR3 extends over 13 amino acids. This CDR3 is CASSPGENTEAFF. The CDR3 nucleotides are TGTGCCAGCAGTCCCGGGGAGAACACTGAAGCTTTCTTT.

The CDR3, as DNA: TGTGCCAGCAGCTTAGGCTACGACAGTCAAGAGACCCAGTACTTC. Protein sequence: CASSLGYDSQETQYF. V usage is TRBV7-6 and J usage is TRBJ2-5, with D maybe TRBD1 (5 bases). Trimming cost V 1 base and J 2 bases, with 11 bases left between them. This CDR3 contains 15 residues. The V gene's germline CDR1 is SGHVS and CDR2 FNYEAQ.

This clonotype was observed a few times. The chain joins TRBV5-5 to TRBJ1-2; 8 bases line up with TRBD1. Germline CDR1 reads SGHKS; CDR2 reads YYEKEE (reference sequence). This CDR3 comprises 15 residues. Trimming cost V 2 bases and J 8 bases; bases outside gene matches: 11. CDR3 in DNA: TGTGCCAGCAGCTTCCAACAGGGGGTTGGAGGAGGCTACACCTTC. It codes for CASSFQQGVGGGYTF.

The rearrangement joins TRBV10-3 to TRBJ2-5, with D possibly called TRBD1 or TRBD2 (5 bases each). CDR3 length: 14 amino acids. V was trimmed by 2 bases and J by 5 bases, leaving 12 bases between them. Germline assignment: CDR1 ENHRY and CDR2 SYGVKD. CDR3 DNA sequence: TGTGCCATCAGTGAGGGGACGCCCCGGGAGACCCAGTACTTC. Protein product: CAISEGTPRETQYF.

This clonotype appeared a few times. The chain joins TRBV9 to TRBJ2-6; D gene ambiguous. V shed 0 bases and J shed 0 bases, with 7 bases lying between them. This CDR3 region has 16 residues. The germline CDR1 and CDR2 sequences are SGDLS and YYNGEE. CDR3 sequence: CASSVGFDSGANVLTF. The CDR3 coding sequence is TGTGCCAGCAGCGTAGGTTTCGACTCTGGGGCCAACGTCCTGACTTTC.

This chain uses TRBV9 with TRBJ2-3, with TRBD2 identical over 11 bases. The CDR3 length is 17 residues. V shed 4 bases, J shed 1 base, and the junction held 8 bases outside the gene matches. CDR1 is SGDLS and CDR2 is YYNGEE in the germline V gene. The CDR3 spells CASSPTGTSGRTDTQYF. The DNA for the CDR3 is TGTGCCAGCAGCCCCACCGGGACTAGCGGTCGCACAGATACGCAGTATTTT.

This clonotype was counted between two and nine times. The rearrangement links TRBV4-1 to TRBJ1-5; the D gene is possibly TRBD1 (5 bases). The CDR3 extends over 15 amino acids. From germline, CDR1 is MGHRA and CDR2 YSYEKL. Trimming removed 0 bases at V and 7 bases at J, with 13 bases between. In nucleotides, the CDR3 is TGCGCCAGCAGCCAAGAATGGAGGGGAGAGCAGCCCCAGCATTTT. Translation: CASSQEWRGEQPQHF.

A word on this clonotype: A much larger clone lies one base from this, so it may be a read error. J is TRBJ2-2 and V is TRBV29-1; TRBD2 is a possible D gene (5 bases). CDR1 SQVTM and CDR2 ANQGSEA come from the germline V gene. The length of the CDR3 is 12 residues. The CDR3 sequence: CSVEDLAGELVF. In nucleotides, the CDR3 is TGCAGCGTTGAAGATCTGGCCGGGGAGCTGGTTTTT.

The chain carries TRBV6-5 and TRBJ1-5, with D hard to call. V was cut by 0 bases and J by 5 bases, with 14 bases left in between. The CDR3 loop spans 16 amino acids. Germline V gives CDR1 MNHEY, CDR2 SVGAGI. CDR3 region: CASSYSGPHGDQPQHF. Written as DNA, the CDR3 is TGTGCCAGCAGTTACTCAGGACCCCACGGCGATCAGCCCCAGCATTTT.

This clonotype was picked up a small number of times. The V and J genes are TRBV5-1 and TRBJ2-4, with a weak D call TRBD2 (5 bases). Trimming stripped 0 bases from V and 0 bases from J, with 10 bases between. CDR3 length equals 16 residues. Germline V gives CDR1 SGHRS, CDR2 YFSETQ. CDR3 nucleotide sequence: TGCGCCAGCAGCTTGGGGGAAGGACTAGCCAAAAACATTCAGTACTTC. Translating it yields CASSLGEGLAKNIQYF.

The chain couples TRBV11-2 to TRBJ2-2; no definite D call. This CDR3 region has 14 residues. V lost 3 bases and J lost 4, with 9 bases in between. The germline CDR1 and CDR2 sequences are SGHAT and FQNNGV. The chain's CDR3 is CASSFSHFTGELFF. The CDR3, as DNA: TGTGCCAGCAGCTTCAGCCACTTCACCGGGGAGCTGTTTTTT.

The table lists this clonotype with a few counts. The chain combines TRBV3-1 with TRBJ2-1; the match to TRBD2 covers 14 bases. The CDR3 covers 17 residues. Germline V gene data show CDR1 as LGHDT and CDR2 as YNNKEL (reference sequence). V trimming: 5 bases; J trimming: 1 base; junction bases outside the gene matches: 4. CDR3 sequence reads: CASSTRTSGGSYNEQFF. Written as DNA, the CDR3 is TGTGCCAGCAGCACCCGGACTAGCGGGGGGTCCTACAATGAGCAGTTCTTC.

There are many counts of this clonotype. V and J are TRBV12-3 or TRBV12-4 and TRBJ2-5; 15 bases match TRBD2. Germline trimming cut 0 bases from V and 4 bases from J; bases unmatched to any gene: 3. This CDR3 contains 17 residues. Written as DNA, the CDR3 is TGTGCCAGCAGTTTAGCTGGACTAGCGGGAGGGAGAGAGACCCAGTACTTC. Translating it yields CASSLAGLAGGRETQYF.

This clonotype was seen more than once but under ten times. V and J are TRBV9 and TRBJ2-1; D might be TRBD2 (6 bases). Trimming pared 4 bases from V and 3 bases from J, leaving 17 bases between. In germline, CDR1 is SGDLS, CDR2 YYNGEE. This CDR3 region has 16 residues. The DNA of the CDR3 is TGTGCCAGCAGCCCCGCTTGGAGGGGCGTCTACAATGAGCAGTTCTTC. As protein: CASSPAWRGVYNEQFF.

Only a few counts were recorded for this clonotype. The rearrangement joins TRBV27 to TRBJ1-4; D gene uncertain. Trimming removed 1 base at V and 7 bases at J, with 7 bases between. The germline gives CDR1 MNHEY, CDR2 SMNVEV (reference sequence). The CDR3 runs 13 residues. CDR3 amino acids: CASSLFTSEKLFF. CDR3 nucleotides: TGTGCCAGCAGTTTATTTACCAGTGAAAAACTGTTTTTT. The full variable domain, in which reference TRBV27 and TRBJ1-4 provide the parts outside the CDR3, is EAQVTQNPRYLITVTGKKLTVTCSQNMNHEYMSWYRQDPGLGLRQIYYSMNVEVTDKGDVPEGYKVSRKEKRNFPLILESPSPNQTSLYFCASSLFTSEKLFFGSGTQLSVL.

This chain joins TRBV7-9 and TRBJ2-4; TRBD2 matches 9 bases. Germline V gene data show CDR1 as SEHNR and CDR2 as FQNEAQ (reference sequence). The CDR3 is 15 residues long. J was trimmed by 0 bases and V by 4 bases; bases with no gene match: 1. CDR3 sequence: CASSYSGGAKNIQYF. CDR3 bases: TGTGCCAGCAGCTATAGCGGGGGAGCCAAAAACATTCAGTACTTC. Supplemented by reference TRBV7-9 and TRBJ2-4, the full variable domain reads DTGVSQNPRHKITKRGQNVTFRCDPISEHNRLYWYRQTLGQGPEFLTYFQNEAQLEKSRLLSDRFSAERPKGSFSTLEIQRTEQGDSAMYLCASSYSGGAKNIQYFGAGTRLSVL.

Only a few counts were recorded for this clonotype. The V gene is TRBV20-1, the J gene TRBJ2-3; 8 nucleotides match TRBD2. Per germline, CDR1 DFQATT and CDR2 SNEGSKA (reference sequence). The length of the CDR3 is 16 residues. Unmatched junction bases numbered 14, after V lost 6 bases and J lost 3 bases. DNA of the CDR3: TGCAGTGCGACCGAAATTCTAGCGGGTCCGACAGATACGCAGTATTTT. Its protein product is CSATEILAGPTDTQYF.

This clonotype was picked up a small number of times. The CDR3 coding sequence is TGTGCCAGCAGCTTAGGAATGGTGGGCACTGAAGCTTTCTTT. Protein: CASSLGMVGTEAFF. V usage is TRBV7-2 and J usage is TRBJ1-1; D is ambiguous. CDR3 size: 14 residues. The V and J ends lost 1 base and 4 bases respectively, with 10 bases between them. The germline CDR1 and CDR2 sequences are SGHTA and FQGNSA.

The chain combines TRBV6-5 with TRBJ2-4; D tentatively reads TRBD1 or TRBD2 (5 bases each). The CDR3 is 14 amino acids. The V end was cut by 4 bases, the J end by 4 bases, with 11 bases between. The germline CDR1 and CDR2 sequences are MNHEY and SVGAGI. DNA of the CDR3: TGTGCCAGCAGTTGGGACGGCACAAAAAACATTCAGTACTTC. The encoded protein is CASSWDGTKNIQYF.

At least ten counts were recorded for this clonotype. This chain connects TRBV5-1 to TRBJ1-5; TRBD1 matches 8 bases. The CDR3 consists of 15 residues. V dropped 0 bases and J dropped 3; count of bases not matched to a gene: 2. CDR1 SGHRS and CDR2 YFSETQ come from the germline V gene. In DNA, the CDR3 is TGCGCCAGCAGCTTGGCGGGACAGGCCAATCAGCCCCAGCATTTT. This translates into CASSLAGQANQPQHF.